One and the same sample provided the 20 T cell receptor beta chains below, sequenced in a study of cytotoxic CD8 clonotypes in ibrutinib-treated CLL. Repertoires were generated with immunoSEQ multiplex PCR, while TCRdb's copy carries only in-frame clones and drops some. The repertoire holds 140,000 to 150,000 clones, with roughly three quarters as singletons. Sequences were derived from PBMCs, sampled after 24 months of ibrutinib treatment. The source is a human donor with chronic lymphocytic leukemia.

V and J are TRBV18 and TRBJ1-1, with D maybe TRBD1 (5 bases). Trimming removed 6 bases from V and 3 bases from J, with 14 bases in between. CDR3 length: 14 amino acids. Per the germline V gene, CDR1 is KGHSH and CDR2 is LQKENI. CDR3 bases: TGTGCCAGCTCGCCGGGGGGGAGGGACACTGAAGCTTTCTTT. Protein sequence: CASSPGGRDTEAFF.

The table lists this clone with a few counts. The CDR3: CASSEASGYTF. CDR3 DNA: TGTGCCAGCAGTGAAGCGAGCGGCTACACCTTC. The chain has TRBV2 and TRBJ1-2; D gene ambiguous. Germline V lookup: CDR1 SNHLY, CDR2 FYNNEI. The CDR3 has 11 residues. V was trimmed by 0 bases and J by 8 bases, leaving 4 bases between them.

The chain has TRBV7-8 and TRBJ2-7; D unclear. Germline V gene lookup returns CDR1 SGHVS and CDR2 FQNEAQ. This CDR3 has 15 amino acids. V was pared by 5 bases and J by 0 bases, with 14 bases between. The CDR3 sequence: CASSRRRTASYEQYF. The CDR3 DNA is TGTGCCAGCAGCCGACGGCGGACGGCCTCCTACGAGCAGTACTTC.

V gene TRBV7-2 combines with J gene TRBJ2-2; weak D call: TRBD1 (5 bases). Deletions cut 3 bases from V and 7 bases from J, with 12 bases between. CDR1 is SGHTA and CDR2 is FQGNSA in the germline V gene. The CDR3 loop spans 14 amino acids. In DNA form, the CDR3 reads TGTGCCAGCAGCTTGGGGCGGACGGTCGGGGAGCTGTTTTTT. It encodes CASSLGRTVGELFF.

The chain uses TRBV29-1 and TRBJ2-7; D might be TRBD1 or TRBD2, each matching 6 bases. The CDR3 loop spans 16 amino acids. Germline loops: CDR1 SQVTM, CDR2 ANQGSEA. V was trimmed by 3 bases and J by 2 bases, leaving 20 bases between them. CDR3 nucleotide sequence: TGCAGCGTTGAGGGGGCACAGTGGGGGGACCCCTACGAGCAGTACTTC. This encodes CSVEGAQWGDPYEQYF.

This clone was detected only once. The rearrangement links TRBV2 to TRBJ1-1, with a tentative D call TRBD1 (5 bases). Per the germline V gene, CDR1 is SNHLY and CDR2 is FYNNEI. Between the trimmed V and J ends, which lost 7 bases and 1 base, there was a span of 13 bases. This CDR3 is 14 amino acids long. DNA of the CDR3: TGTGCCAGCAACGCACAGGCCCCGAACACTGAAGCTTTCTTT. Its protein product is CASNAQAPNTEAFF.

The chain employs TRBV2 and TRBJ2-2; D gene uncertain. CDR3 length equals 11 residues. V lost 7 bases and J 4 bases, leaving 4 bases between the germline ends. The germline CDR1 and CDR2 sequences are SNHLY and FYNNEI. DNA of the CDR3: TGTGCCAGCACTCCCACCGGGGAGCTGTTTTTT. This translates into CASTPTGELFF. Combining the CDR3 with reference TRBV2 and TRBJ2-2 gives the whole variable domain EPEVTQTPSHQVTQMGQEVILRCVPISNHLYFYWYRQILGQKVEFLVSFYNNEISEKSEIFDDQFSVERPDGSNFTLKIRSTKLEDSAMYFCASTPTGELFFGEGSRLTVL.

The chain joins TRBV14 to TRBJ2-3; 9 bases are a match to TRBD2. CDR1 SGHDN and CDR2 FVKESK come from the germline V gene. The CDR3 contains 16 residues. V lost 0 bases, J lost 4 bases, and 5 bases stayed unmatched. The CDR3 bases are TGTGCCAGCAGCCAAGATGGGCGGGGGGGCCCAGATACGCAGTATTTT. Amino acid sequence: CASSQDGRGGPDTQYF. Supplemented by reference TRBV14 and TRBJ2-3, the full variable domain reads EAGVTQFPSHSVIEKGQTVTLRCDPISGHDNLYWYRRVMGKEIKFLLHFVKESKQDESGMPNNRFLAERTGGTYSTLKVQPAELEDSGVYFCASSQDGRGGPDTQYFGPGTRLTVL.

There are a few counts of this clone. This chain links TRBV30 with TRBJ2-3, with D possibly being TRBD1 (5 bases). The length of the CDR3 is 13 residues. Germline CDR1 and CDR2: GTSNPN and SVGIG (reference sequence). Trimming pared 1 base from V and 6 bases from J, leaving 11 bases between. CDR3 bases: TGTGCCTGGAGTGGGGGCCTTCGGGATACGCAGTATTTT. Its protein is CAWSGGLRDTQYF.

The chain recombines TRBV10-3 with TRBJ2-5; either TRBD1 or TRBD2 may supply D (5 bases each). Deletions cut 6 bases from V and 3 bases from J, with 14 bases between. CDR1 and CDR2 (germline): ENHRY, SYGVKD. The CDR3 covers 14 residues. CDR3 in DNA: TGTGCCATCAGCCTGGGACCCGCTAAAGAGACCCAGTACTTC. Protein: CAISLGPAKETQYF.

The genes are TRBV27 and TRBJ2-1; TRBD1 matches at 7 bases. The CDR3 runs 14 residues. Germline V lookup: CDR1 MNHEY, CDR2 SMNVEV (reference sequence). V lost 2 bases to trimming and J lost 2 bases; unmatched junction nucleotides: 0. Here the CDR3 reads CASSLQGAYNEQFF. Here the CDR3 DNA reads TGTGCCAGCAGTTTACAGGGGGCCTACAATGAGCAGTTCTTC.

The chain uses TRBV6-1 and TRBJ2-1; TRBD1 aligns across 7 bases. Trimming removed 5 bases from V and 5 bases from J; junction bases left unmatched: 6. CDR1 is MNHNS, CDR2 SASEGT, per germline. The CDR3 contains 14 residues. CDR3 coding DNA: TGTGCCAGCAGTCCCGGGACAGAGAACAATGAGCAGTTCTTC. Protein product: CASSPGTENNEQFF.

The V gene is TRBV11-2, the J gene TRBJ2-7; tentative D call: TRBD2 (5 bases). The CDR3 length is 14 residues. Trimming removed 1 base from V and 7 bases from J, with 14 bases in between. The germline V gene encodes CDR1 SGHAT and CDR2 FQNNGV. The CDR3 nucleotides are TGTGCCAGCAGCTTAGGGGAGTGGGGAAGGGAGCAGTACTTC. Translating it yields CASSLGEWGREQYF.

As DNA, the CDR3 is TGTGCCAGCAGAGGGGACCTCAGGGGGCCGAACACCGGGGAGCTGTTTTTT. Protein product: CASRGDLRGPNTGELFF. V is TRBV9 and J is TRBJ2-2, with TRBD1 matching over 8 bases. In germline, CDR1 is SGDLS, CDR2 YYNGEE. CDR3 length: 17 residues. V lost 5 bases and J lost 0; bases outside the gene matches: 9.

This sequence joins TRBV6-6 and TRBJ2-4, with D tentatively TRBD2 (6 bases). Germline CDR1 MNHNY, CDR2 SVGAGI (reference sequence). The CDR3 is 15 residues long. The V end lost 0 bases, the J end lost 8 bases, and 14 bases lay between the germline ends. The CDR3 sequence: CASSYSRPPGDIQYF. DNA for the CDR3: TGTGCCAGCAGTTACTCGCGTCCTCCGGGGGACATTCAGTACTTC.

This clone was recorded a few times. Other DNA sequences within the sample encode an identical CDR3. CDR3 loop: CASSQTGNYGYTF. Here the CDR3 DNA reads TGTGCCAGTAGCCAAACAGGGAACTATGGCTACACCTTC. The J gene is TRBJ1-2, the V gene TRBV19; D possibly corresponds to TRBD1 (6 bases). The CDR3 totals 13 residues. Germline V CDR1 and CDR2: LNHDA, SQIVND (reference sequence). Trimming cost V 6 bases and J 2 bases, with 10 bases left between them.

CDR3 coding DNA: TGTGCCAGCTCACCCCCCGGCTCTGCAGTAAATACGCAGTATTTT. It translates to CASSPPGSAVNTQYF. This chain links TRBV18 with TRBJ2-3; D is undetermined. Germline V CDR1 and CDR2: KGHSH, LQKENI. The CDR3 loop spans 15 amino acids. The V gene lost 3 bases and the J gene lost 7 bases, with 17 bases spanning the gap.

The V gene is TRBV27, the J gene TRBJ2-2; TRBD2 matches 7 bases. Germline V gene data show CDR1 as MNHEY and CDR2 as SMNVEV (reference sequence). The CDR3 runs to 15 residues. V was clipped by 5 bases and J by 0 bases; unmatched bases: 3. The CDR3 loop is CASSQGLANTGELFF. CDR3 coding DNA: TGTGCCAGCAGTCAAGGACTAGCGAACACCGGGGAGCTGTTTTTT.

The chain carries TRBV15 and TRBJ1-2; 8 bases match TRBD1. The ends lost 0 bases at V and 5 bases at J; junction bases unmatched: 11. The CDR3 has 17 amino acids. Germline values: CDR1 LNHNV, CDR2 YYDKDF (reference sequence). CDR3 protein: CATSRDSKGQAIYGYTF. The CDR3 coding sequence is TGTGCCACCAGCAGAGATAGCAAGGGACAGGCGATATATGGCTACACCTTC.

Only one count was recorded for this clone. This sequence joins TRBV6-5 and TRBJ2-1, with D perhaps being TRBD1 or TRBD2 (5 bases each). Deletions cut 5 bases from V and 8 bases from J, with 19 bases between. Germline assignment: CDR1 MNHEY and CDR2 SVGAGI. The CDR3 sequence is 15 residues long. The CDR3 DNA reads as TGTGCCAGCAGTCAACCGGGACGTCCTATGCATGAGCAGTTCTTC. Translating it yields CASSQPGRPMHEQFF.